The 5 T cell receptor beta chains listed next were all sequenced from one sample in a study of metastatic and nonmetastatic thyroid tumors. TCRdb called clones again from the PCR reads with MiXCR. This sample has about 53,000 clones; roughly 22% occur once, and the top ten carry 4% to 5%. Every patient was untreated before thyroid surgery. The sample comprised blood. Receptor source: a female donor with papillary thyroid cancer or a benign thyroid nodule (not recorded which). Some clones in this sample may be carry-over from other donors' samples.

The rearrangement links TRBV20-1 to TRBJ2-7; the D is unclear. This CDR3 region has 14 residues. Per the germline V gene, CDR1 is DFQATT and CDR2 is SNEGSKA (reference sequence). V lost 6 bases and J lost 4, with 19 bases in between. The CDR3 DNA reads as TGCAGTGCCACCAAGTTGAGTGTGACTTACGAGCAGTACTTC. Its protein product is CSATKLSVTYEQYF.

This clone was seen repeatedly, ten times or more. The chain has TRBV11-2 and TRBJ1-2; TRBD1 matches 9 bases. The CDR3 is made up of 15 amino acids. Germline V gene data show CDR1 as SGHAT and CDR2 as FQNNGV. The J segment lost 6 bases and the V segment lost 5 bases, leaving 10 bases of the junction unmatched. CDR3 sequence reads: CASSIYRGRVHGYTF. CDR3 in DNA: TGTGCCAGCAGCATATACAGGGGGCGCGTACATGGCTACACCTTC.

This clone was seen many times. The chain employs TRBV6-5 and TRBJ1-5, with a weak D call TRBD1 (5 bases). CDR1 and CDR2 (germline): MNHEY, SVGAGI. The CDR3 length is 15 residues. V lost 0 bases, J lost 7 bases, and 13 bases lay in between. The CDR3 loop reads CASSYSSRDRQPQHF. The CDR3 DNA follows: TGTGCCAGCAGTTACTCGAGCAGGGATAGACAGCCCCAGCATTTT.

This clone was picked up many times. V and J are TRBV28 and TRBJ2-7; D call uncertain. The V gene lost 2 bases and the J gene lost 4 bases, with 3 bases spanning the gap. Germline values: CDR1 MDHEN, CDR2 SYDVKM. This CDR3 contains 11 residues. In nucleotides, the CDR3 is TGTGCCAGCAGTTTAAGATACGAGCAGTACTTC. Translating gives CASSLRYEQYF.

Comments on this clone: Mismatch with germline at one junction end may stem from a read error. The chain recombines TRBV3-1 with TRBJ2-7; D possibly matches TRBD1 or TRBD2 (5 bases each). This CDR3 comprises 13 residues. Germline assignment: CDR1 LGHDT and CDR2 YNNKEL (reference sequence). The CDR3 reads CASSQQGRYEQHF. The CDR3 DNA reads TGTGCCAGCAGCCAACAGGGACGCTACGAGCAGCACTTC.